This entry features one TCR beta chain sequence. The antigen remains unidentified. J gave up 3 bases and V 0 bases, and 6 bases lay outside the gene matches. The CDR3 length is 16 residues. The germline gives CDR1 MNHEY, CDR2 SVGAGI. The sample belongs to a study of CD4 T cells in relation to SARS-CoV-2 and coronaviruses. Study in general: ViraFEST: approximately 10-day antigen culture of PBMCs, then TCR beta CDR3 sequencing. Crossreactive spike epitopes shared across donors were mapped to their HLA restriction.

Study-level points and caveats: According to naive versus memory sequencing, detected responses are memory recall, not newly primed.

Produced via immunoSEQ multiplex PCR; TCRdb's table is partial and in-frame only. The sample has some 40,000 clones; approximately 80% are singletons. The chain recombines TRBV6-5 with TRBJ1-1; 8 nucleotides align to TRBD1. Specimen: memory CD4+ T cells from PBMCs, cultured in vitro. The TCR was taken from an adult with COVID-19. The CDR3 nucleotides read TGTGCCAGCAGTTACTCTTCAGGGGGCGCGTACACTGAAGCTTTCTTT. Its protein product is CASSYSSGGAYTEAFF.